Below are 10 T cell receptor beta chains sequenced from a single sample in a study of cytomegalovirus exposure and HLA in healthy donors. Generated by immunoSEQ multiplex PCR, the TCRdb table keeps only in-frame clones and is missing some. Seen here are about 360,000 clones, 75% to 90% observed once, and the top ten hold around 0.8%. What was sequenced was PBMCs. The receptor set was obtained from a woman in her late teens or twenties in good health and CMV-seronegative.

This clone has a single count. The chain combines TRBV2 with TRBJ2-2; maybe TRBD1 (5 bases). The CDR3 consists of 16 residues. Germline V gives CDR1 SNHLY, CDR2 FYNNEI. Trimming left V 4 bases short and J 0 bases short, with 12 bases between. The CDR3: CASSVSRVANTGELFF. CDR3 DNA sequence: TGTGCCAGCAGTGTTAGCAGGGTCGCGAACACCGGGGAGCTGTTTTTT.

This clone was seen just once. This sequence joins TRBV27 and TRBJ2-3; D is unresolved. CDR3 size: 15 residues. Germline lookup yields CDR1 MNHEY and CDR2 SMNVEV (reference sequence). The ends were cut back, 3 bases at V and 3 bases at J, with 13 bases in the middle. Here the CDR3 DNA reads TGTGCCAGCAGTTTTGACTGGGTCGGAACAGATACGCAGTATTTT. Translation: CASSFDWVGTDTQYF.

This rearrangement joins TRBV6-6 to TRBJ1-3, with 7 nucleotides matching TRBD1. Germline V lookup: CDR1 MNHNY, CDR2 SVGAGI (reference sequence). The CDR3 runs 15 residues. V lost 5 bases and J lost 3; bases outside the gene matches: 7. This chain's CDR3 is CASSPTGSHGNTIYF. The CDR3 DNA sequence: TGTGCCAGCAGTCCGACAGGGAGCCATGGAAACACCATATATTTT.

This chain uses TRBV28 with TRBJ2-7, with no clear D. The CDR3 has 15 residues. V was pared by 4 bases and J by 6 bases, with 19 bases between. Germline CDR1 is MDHEN and CDR2 is SYDVKM. The CDR3 loop reads CASSSGGPQSREQYF. As DNA, the CDR3 is TGTGCCAGCAGTTCGGGTGGCCCCCAGTCCCGCGAGCAGTACTTC.

V and J are TRBV30 and TRBJ2-2; TRBD1 might be the D (6 bases). Per germline, CDR1 GTSNPN and CDR2 SVGIG (reference sequence). The CDR3 runs 15 residues. Trimming removed 5 bases at V and 5 bases at J, with 18 bases between. CDR3 amino acids: CAWQNPGAGTGELFF. The DNA of the CDR3 is TGTGCCTGGCAAAACCCAGGGGCGGGTACCGGGGAGCTGTTTTTT.

The rearrangement uses TRBV4-1 and TRBJ2-1, with 9 bases matching TRBD2. With 1 base clipped from V and 7 bases from J, the junction kept 5 bases outside the gene matches. Germline V gene lookup returns CDR1 MGHRA and CDR2 YSYEKL. The CDR3 covers 15 residues. The CDR3 loop is CASSQGRLAGNEQFF. The CDR3 region has the DNA TGCGCCAGCAGCCAAGGGAGGCTAGCGGGGAATGAGCAGTTCTTC.

The chain has TRBV7-9 and TRBJ1-5; D not certain. There are 13 residues in the CDR3. CDR1 and CDR2 (germline): SEHNR, FQNEAQ (reference sequence). The ends were cut back, 10 bases at V and 4 bases at J, with 14 bases in the middle. The CDR3 DNA is TGTGCCATCCAGCGCGGGAGTAATCAGCCCCAGCATTTT. This encodes CAIQRGSNQPQHF.

CDR3 protein: CASSLTGQGLEQYF. In DNA, the CDR3 is TGTGCCAGCAGCTTAACAGGACAGGGACTAGAGCAGTACTTC. The chain joins TRBV11-2 to TRBJ2-7, with D perhaps TRBD1 (8 bases). The ends were cut back, 2 bases at V and 7 bases at J, with 15 bases in the middle. This CDR3 is built from 14 residues. CDR1 SGHAT and CDR2 FQNNGV come from the germline V gene.

The chain carries TRBV27 and TRBJ2-3; 11 positions agree with TRBD2. V lost 5 bases to trimming and J lost 4 bases; unmatched junction nucleotides: 8. CDR1 MNHEY and CDR2 SMNVEV come from the germline V gene (reference sequence). This CDR3 is built from 16 residues. The CDR3 region is CASSPLAGGPADTQYF. The CDR3 nucleotides are TGTGCCAGCAGTCCCTTAGCGGGAGGGCCGGCAGATACGCAGTATTTT.

The chain carries TRBV29-1 and TRBJ2-2, with TRBD1 matching 9 bases. CDR3 length equals 14 residues. Trimming took 6 bases from V and 5 from J; bases not matched to a gene: 7. Germline lookup yields CDR1 SQVTM and CDR2 ANQGSEA. The CDR3, as DNA: TGCAGCGTCCGGGGACAGGGAAAGACCGGGGAGCTGTTTTTT. It translates to CSVRGQGKTGELFF.